Shown below are 29 T cell receptor beta chains from a single sample sequenced in a study of blood T cell repertoires in COVID-19. The assay was immunoSEQ multiplex PCR, and TCRdb's table has in-frame clones only and misses some. The table includes over 150,000 clones, 91% detected once. Specimen: peripheral blood. These receptor sequences come from a man aged 50 or older with acute or convalescent COVID-19.

This chain joins TRBV7-2 and TRBJ1-1; D possibly corresponds to TRBD1 (5 bases). The germline V gene has CDR1 SGHTA and CDR2 FQGNSA. The length of the CDR3 is 15 residues. The V end lost 3 bases, the J end lost 1 base, and 12 bases lay between the germline ends. The CDR3 sequence is CASSLHGTGNTEAFF. Here the CDR3 DNA reads TGTGCCAGCAGCTTGCACGGGACTGGGAACACTGAAGCTTTCTTT. Full variable domain (outside the CDR3, taken from reference TRBV7-2 and TRBJ1-1): GAGVSQSPSNKVTEKGKDVELRCDPISGHTALYWYRQSLGQGLEFLIYFQGNSAPDKSGLPSDRFSAERTGGSVSTLTIQRTQQEDSAVYLCASSLHGTGNTEAFFGQGTRLTVV.

The chain combines TRBV28 with TRBJ2-7; TRBD2 matches at 14 bases. The V segment lost 3 bases and the J segment 2 bases; nucleotides outside the gene matches: 6. CDR1 is MDHEN, CDR2 SYDVKM, per germline. The CDR3 is 17 residues long. The chain's CDR3 is CASSFPGLAGVPYEQYF. The CDR3 DNA follows: TGTGCCAGCAGTTTCCCGGGACTAGCGGGAGTCCCCTACGAGCAGTACTTC. Variable domain in full (rest from reference TRBV28 and TRBJ2-7): DVKVTQSSRYLVKRTGEKVFLECVQDMDHENMFWYRQDPGLGLRLIYFSYDVKMKEKGDIPEGYSVSREKKERFSLILESASTNQTSMYLCASSFPGLAGVPYEQYFGPGTRLTVT.

J is TRBJ1-2 and V is TRBV7-2; TRBD1 matches at 9 bases. The CDR3 spans 18 residues. CDR1 and CDR2 from the germline V gene are SGHTA and FQGNSA. Germline trimming cut 1 base from V and 4 bases from J; bases unmatched to any gene: 13. In DNA, the CDR3 is TGTGCCAGCAGCTTAGGATTTAGGGGGACAGGGTTGGGCTATGGCTACACCTTC. This translates into CASSLGFRGTGLGYGYTF.

Here the CDR3 reads CAIKPSGRLYEQYF. CDR3 nucleotides: TGTGCCATCAAGCCTAGCGGGAGGCTGTACGAGCAGTACTTC. The chain is built from TRBV10-3 and TRBJ2-7; 11 nucleotides line up with TRBD2. Germline lookup yields CDR1 ENHRY and CDR2 SYGVKD. The CDR3 covers 14 residues. The V and J ends lost 7 bases and 4 bases, in that order; junction bases with no gene match: 6.

This chain links TRBV27 with TRBJ1-5; TRBD1 matches 7 bases. CDR3 length: 17 residues. Per the germline V gene, CDR1 is MNHEY and CDR2 is SMNVEV (reference sequence). The J segment lost 7 bases and the V segment lost 5 bases, leaving 17 bases of the junction unmatched. CDR3 coding DNA: TGTGCCAGCAGTCTCACCCTCTCACAGGGGATGAGACAGCCCCAGCATTTT. Translating it yields CASSLTLSQGMRQPQHF.

The J gene is TRBJ2-7, the V gene TRBV7-2, with TRBD2 identical over 13 bases. This CDR3 spans 14 amino acids. V was pared by 5 bases and J by 6 bases, with 4 bases of the junction left unmatched. Germline V CDR1 and CDR2: SGHTA, FQGNSA. CDR3 amino acids: CASSKGLAGVEQYF. For the CDR3, the DNA is TGTGCCAGCAGCAAAGGACTAGCGGGAGTCGAGCAGTACTTC.

This clone was detected once. The gene calls are TRBV4-3 and TRBJ2-5, with 13 bases lining up with TRBD2. Per the germline V gene, CDR1 is LGHNA and CDR2 is YSLEER. J lost 0 bases, V lost 4 bases, and 2 bases had no gene match. The CDR3 has 16 residues. The CDR3 reads CASSRTSGGYQETQYF. CDR3 sequence (DNA): TGCGCCAGCAGCCGGACTAGCGGGGGTTACCAAGAGACCCAGTACTTC.

The V gene is TRBV7-9, the J gene TRBJ1-2, with 11 bases matching TRBD1. V was pared by 7 bases and J by 6 bases, with 4 bases of the junction left unmatched. CDR1 and CDR2 (germline): SEHNR, FQNEAQ (reference sequence). This CDR3 region has 13 residues. The CDR3 region has the DNA TGTGCCAGCATTGGACAGGGGGCAAATGGCTACACCTTC. It yields the protein CASIGQGANGYTF.

This chain links TRBV13 with TRBJ2-7; 14 nucleotides agree with TRBD2. CDR1 is PRHDT and CDR2 is FYEKMQ in the germline V gene (reference sequence). Trimming cost V 6 bases and J 7 bases; bases outside gene matches: 11. The CDR3 spans 16 residues. The CDR3 sequence: CASSSSGLAGDREQYF. The CDR3 nucleotides read TGTGCCAGCAGTTCATCGGGACTAGCGGGAGACAGGGAGCAGTACTTC.

The V and J genes are TRBV19 and TRBJ1-6, with D perhaps TRBD1 (5 bases). The CDR3 loop spans 12 amino acids. The germline V gene encodes CDR1 LNHDA and CDR2 SQIVND (reference sequence). V was pared by 11 bases and J by 10 bases, with 15 bases between. Written as DNA, the CDR3 is TGTGCCTGCAGGGTCCGGGAGTCACCCCTCCACTTT. It encodes CACRVRESPLHF.

V and J are TRBV27 and TRBJ1-2, with 8 bases matching TRBD1. CDR1 is MNHEY, CDR2 SMNVEV, per germline (reference sequence). The CDR3 spans 13 residues. V was clipped by 6 bases and J by 6 bases; unmatched bases: 6. The CDR3 DNA reads TGTGCCAGCAGCGAGGACAGGGTGCATGGCTACACCTTC. It codes for CASSEDRVHGYTF.

The chain uses TRBV7-6 and TRBJ2-4, with D maybe TRBD2 (7 bases). Per the germline V gene, CDR1 is SGHVS and CDR2 is FNYEAQ. Trimming stripped 1 base from V and 1 base from J, with 14 bases between. The CDR3 totals 17 residues. CDR3 residues: CASSLGRGGPAKNIQYF. For the CDR3, the DNA is TGTGCCAGCAGCTTAGGTAGGGGGGGCCCGGCCAAAAACATTCAGTACTTC. The full variable domain, rest sourced from reference TRBV7-6 and TRBJ2-4, is GAGVSQSPRYKVTKRGQDVALRCDPISGHVSLYWYRQALGQGPEFLTYFNYEAQQDKSGLPNDRFSAERPEGSISTLTIQRTEQRDSAMYRCASSLGRGGPAKNIQYFGAGTRLSVL.

This clone was counted a single time. The chain uses TRBV28 and TRBJ1-5; D uncertain. V was trimmed by 6 bases and J by 3 bases, leaving 9 bases between them. The CDR3 is 13 residues long. Germline V CDR1 and CDR2: MDHEN, SYDVKM. The CDR3 region is CASSPGFNQPQHF. For the CDR3, the DNA is TGTGCCAGCAGCCCAGGCTTCAATCAGCCCCAGCATTTT.

The chain carries TRBV7-9 and TRBJ2-5; no definite D call. Deletions cut 0 bases from V and 5 bases from J, with 13 bases between. The germline V gene has CDR1 SEHNR and CDR2 FQNEAQ (reference sequence). The CDR3 runs to 15 residues. The CDR3 loop reads CASSLADGGLETQYF. DNA of the CDR3: TGTGCCAGCAGCTTAGCGGATGGTGGGCTGGAGACCCAGTACTTC.

The V gene is TRBV5-1, the J gene TRBJ2-2; 8 bases are a match to TRBD1. Germline-derived CDR1 and CDR2 are SGHRS and YFSETQ. The J segment lost 10 bases and the V segment lost 4 bases, leaving 9 bases of the junction unmatched. This CDR3 is 14 amino acids long. CDR3 sequence reads: CASSEYRGSEELFF. The CDR3, as DNA: TGCGCCAGCAGCGAATACAGGGGGTCGGAGGAGCTGTTTTTT. Looking up the rest from reference TRBV5-1 and TRBJ2-2 gives the full variable domain: KAGVTQTPRYLIKTRGQQVTLSCSPISGHRSVSWYQQTPGQGLQFLFEYFSETQRNKGNFPGRFSGRQFSNSRSEMNVSTLELGDSALYLCASSEYRGSEELFFGEGSRLTVL.

The CDR3 sequence: CASSQIGRRGYTF. CDR3 sequence (DNA): TGTGCCAGCAGCCAAATAGGGAGACGAGGCTACACCTTC. This rearrangement joins TRBV3-1 (or the pseudogene TRBV3-2) to TRBJ1-2; D not resolved. V lost 2 bases to trimming and J lost 8 bases, with 12 bases between them. The CDR3 covers 13 residues. CDR1 LGHDT and CDR2 YNNKEL come from the germline V gene (reference sequence).

The CDR3 here is CASSPRTGSYEQYF. The CDR3 DNA reads TGTGCCAGCAGCCCGAGGACAGGTTCCTACGAGCAGTACTTC. This chain uses TRBV9 with TRBJ2-7, with 7 bases aligning to TRBD1. The CDR3 has 14 residues. Per germline, CDR1 SGDLS and CDR2 YYNGEE. The ends lost 4 bases at V and 1 base at J; junction bases unmatched: 5. The complete variable domain, with remaining parts taken from reference TRBV9 and TRBJ2-7, reads DSGVTQTPKHLITATGQRVTLRCSPRSGDLSVYWYQQSLDQGLQFLIQYYNGEERAKGNILERFSAQQFPDLHSELNLSSLELGDSALYFCASSPRTGSYEQYFGPGTRLTVT.

The chain is built from TRBV28 and TRBJ2-1, with TRBD2 matching over 10 bases. The V gene's germline CDR1 is MDHEN and CDR2 SYDVKM. V shed 11 bases and J 9 bases; nucleotides not matched to a gene: 10. The CDR3 is 13 residues long. Written as DNA, the CDR3 is TGTGCCTCAAGACTAGCGGGTACCGTTGAGCAGTTCTTC. This sequence encodes CASRLAGTVEQFF.

In this sample, this clone turned up once. This chain connects TRBV11-3 to TRBJ2-1; 8 bases align to TRBD2. This CDR3 is 16 amino acids long. Germline lookup yields CDR1 SGHNT and CDR2 YENEEA. V was clipped by 5 bases and J by 6 bases; unmatched bases: 12. CDR3 loop: CASSPSSSGGPNEQFF. DNA of the CDR3: TGTGCCAGCAGCCCCTCTTCCTCGGGAGGGCCCAATGAGCAGTTCTTC.

The genes are TRBV29-1 and TRBJ2-7; TRBD1 agrees at 8 bases. The germline V gene has CDR1 SQVTM and CDR2 ANQGSEA. V lost 7 bases to trimming and J lost 5 bases; unmatched junction nucleotides: 7. This CDR3 has 12 amino acids. CDR3 sequence reads: CSALDRVDEQYF. CDR3 coding DNA: TGCAGCGCCTTGGACAGGGTGGACGAGCAGTACTTC.

This chain joins TRBV7-3 and TRBJ1-1; possible D gene TRBD1, 5 bases. CDR1 and CDR2 from the germline V gene are SGHTA and FQGTGA. The V and J ends lost 5 bases and 0 bases respectively, with 13 bases between them. This CDR3 region has 15 residues. The CDR3 coding sequence is TGTGCCAGCAGCCCCCAGGGAGGGGTGAACACTGAAGCTTTCTTT. Translated: CASSPQGGVNTEAFF.

The chain uses TRBV3-1 (or the pseudogene TRBV3-2) and TRBJ2-5; D is possibly TRBD2 (6 bases). Between the trimmed V and J ends, which lost 0 bases and 5 bases, there was a span of 13 bases. The germline V gene encodes CDR1 LGHDT and CDR2 YNNKEL (reference sequence). This CDR3 has 15 amino acids. In DNA form, the CDR3 reads TGTGCCAGCAGCCAAGATTGGGCGGGGCGTGAGACCCAGTACTTC. Translated, it gives CASSQDWAGRETQYF.

This clone occurred once. The chain carries TRBV27 and TRBJ2-7; possibly TRBD2 for D (6 bases). Germline CDR1 MNHEY, CDR2 SMNVEV (reference sequence). The CDR3 runs to 15 residues. V was pared by 6 bases and J by 1 base, with 16 bases between. The CDR3 nucleotides are TGTGCCAGCAGGGAATCGCGCGGGACGTCCTACGAGCAGTACTTC. The encoded protein is CASRESRGTSYEQYF.

This chain links TRBV13 with TRBJ2-5, with 8 positions matching TRBD1. Germline-derived CDR1 and CDR2 are PRHDT and FYEKMQ (reference sequence). Losses at the gene ends were 4 bases for V and 4 bases for J; bases not matched to a gene: 5. The CDR3 extends over 14 amino acids. Here the CDR3 DNA reads TGTGCCAGCAGCTCCAAACAGGGGGGAGAGACCCAGTACTTC. Amino acid sequence: CASSSKQGGETQYF. The entire variable domain, with the rest obtained from reference TRBV13 and TRBJ2-5, is as follows: AAGVIQSPRHLIKEKRETATLKCYPIPRHDTVYWYQQGPGQDPQFLISFYEKMQSDKGSIPDRFSAQQFSDYHSELNMSSLELGDSALYFCASSSKQGGETQYFGPGTRLLVL.

The V gene is TRBV18, the J gene TRBJ1-1; maybe TRBD1 (5 bases). V shed 0 bases and J shed 1 base, with 9 bases lying between them. Germline-derived CDR1 and CDR2 are KGHSH and LQKENI. The CDR3 spans 15 residues. The CDR3: CASSPPKTANTEAFF. As DNA, the CDR3 is TGTGCCAGCTCACCACCGAAGACAGCGAACACTGAAGCTTTCTTT. Full variable domain (remainder filled in from reference TRBV18 and TRBJ1-1): NAGVMQNPRHLVRRRGQEARLRCSPMKGHSHVYWYRQLPEEGLKFMVYLQKENIIDESGMPKERFSAEFPKEGPSILRIQQVVRGDSAAYFCASSPPKTANTEAFFGQGTRLTVV.

This clone was seen ten or more times. CDR3 in amino acids: CASSYGTSGDNEQFF. The CDR3 region has the DNA TGTGCCAGCAGCTACGGGACTAGCGGGGACAATGAGCAGTTCTTC. The V gene is TRBV11-3, the J gene TRBJ2-1; 13 bases align to TRBD2. CDR1 is SGHNT, CDR2 YENEEA, per germline. The CDR3 consists of 15 residues. V lost 4 bases, J lost 5 bases, and 2 bases stayed unmatched.

The chain uses TRBV6-1 and TRBJ1-2; D ambiguous. Germline-derived CDR1 and CDR2 are MNHNS and SASEGT. The V end was cut by 2 bases, the J end by 2 bases, with 12 bases between. The CDR3 is 15 amino acids. CDR3 DNA sequence: TGTGCCAGCAGTGAATGGGCAGCACCCAACTATGGCTACACCTTC. As protein: CASSEWAAPNYGYTF.

The V call is TRBV29-1, the J call TRBJ2-3; maybe TRBD1 (6 bases). The CDR3 sequence is 15 residues long. V lost 6 bases to trimming and J lost 4 bases, with 20 bases between them. CDR1 is SQVTM and CDR2 is ANQGSEA in the germline V gene. CDR3 bases: TGCAGCGTCCAAGGTGGGACATCTCGCGCAGATACGCAGTATTTT. It codes for CSVQGGTSRADTQYF.

This clone occurred once. The chain links TRBV18 to TRBJ2-5; 11 bases are shared with TRBD2. V was pared by 3 bases and J by 5 bases, with 5 bases of the junction left unmatched. The CDR3 is 15 amino acids. Germline-derived CDR1 and CDR2 are KGHSH and LQKENI. The DNA for the CDR3 is TGTGCCAGCTCACCGGTTCTAGCGGGAGGCGAGACCCAGTACTTC. Its translation: CASSPVLAGGETQYF.